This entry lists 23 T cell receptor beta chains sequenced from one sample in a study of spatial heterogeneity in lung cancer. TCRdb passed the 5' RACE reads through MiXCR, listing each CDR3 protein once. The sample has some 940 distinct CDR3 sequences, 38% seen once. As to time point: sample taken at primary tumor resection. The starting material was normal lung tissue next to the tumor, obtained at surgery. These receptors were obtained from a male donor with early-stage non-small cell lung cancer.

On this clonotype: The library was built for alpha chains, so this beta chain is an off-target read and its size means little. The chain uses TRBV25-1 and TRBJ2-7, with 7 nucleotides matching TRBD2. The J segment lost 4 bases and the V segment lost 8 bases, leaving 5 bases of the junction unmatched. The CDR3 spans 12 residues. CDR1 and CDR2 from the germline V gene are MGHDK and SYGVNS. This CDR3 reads CASSDGGYEQYF. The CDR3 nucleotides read TGTGCCAGCTCCGACGGGGGGTACGAGCAGTACTTC.

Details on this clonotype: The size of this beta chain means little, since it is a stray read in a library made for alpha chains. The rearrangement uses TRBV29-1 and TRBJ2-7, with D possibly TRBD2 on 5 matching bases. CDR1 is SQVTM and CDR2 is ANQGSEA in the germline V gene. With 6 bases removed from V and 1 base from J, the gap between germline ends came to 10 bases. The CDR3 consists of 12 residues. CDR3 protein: CSVAEPSYEQYF. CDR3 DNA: TGCAGCGTAGCGGAGCCATCCTACGAGCAGTACTTC.

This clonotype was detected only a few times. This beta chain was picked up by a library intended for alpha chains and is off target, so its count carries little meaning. CDR3 nucleotide sequence: TGTGCCAGCAGTAGGGACAGCTTAACCTCCTACGAGCAGTACTTC. Translated: CASSRDSLTSYEQYF. This chain uses TRBV6-2 or TRBV6-3 with TRBJ2-7, with 7 bases lining up with TRBD1. The V and J ends lost 5 bases and 0 bases, in that order; junction bases with no gene match: 7. The germline V gene encodes CDR1 MNHEY and CDR2 SVGEGT. The CDR3 loop spans 15 amino acids.

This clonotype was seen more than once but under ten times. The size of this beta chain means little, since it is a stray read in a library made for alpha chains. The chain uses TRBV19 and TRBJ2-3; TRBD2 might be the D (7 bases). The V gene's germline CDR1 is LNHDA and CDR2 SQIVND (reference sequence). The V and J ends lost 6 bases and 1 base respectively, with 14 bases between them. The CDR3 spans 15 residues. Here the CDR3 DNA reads TGTGCCAGTAGAGGGGGGGCTTACGGCACAGATACGCAGTATTTT. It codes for CASRGGAYGTDTQYF.

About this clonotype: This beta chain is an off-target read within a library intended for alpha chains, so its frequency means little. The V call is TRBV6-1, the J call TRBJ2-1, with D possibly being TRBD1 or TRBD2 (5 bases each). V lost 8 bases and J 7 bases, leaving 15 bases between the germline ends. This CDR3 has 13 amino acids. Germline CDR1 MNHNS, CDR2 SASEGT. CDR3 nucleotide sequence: TGTGCCAGCCTTCTGGGGGAAGGGAATGAGCAGTTCTTC. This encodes CASLLGEGNEQFF.

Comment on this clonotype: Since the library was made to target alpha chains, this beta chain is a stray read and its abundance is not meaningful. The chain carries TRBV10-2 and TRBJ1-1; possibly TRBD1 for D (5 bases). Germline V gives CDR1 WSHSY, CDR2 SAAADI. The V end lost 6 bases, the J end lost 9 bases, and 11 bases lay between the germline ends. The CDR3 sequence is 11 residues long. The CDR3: CASRQAEKAFF. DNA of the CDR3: TGCGCCAGCAGACAGGCCGAGAAAGCTTTCTTT.

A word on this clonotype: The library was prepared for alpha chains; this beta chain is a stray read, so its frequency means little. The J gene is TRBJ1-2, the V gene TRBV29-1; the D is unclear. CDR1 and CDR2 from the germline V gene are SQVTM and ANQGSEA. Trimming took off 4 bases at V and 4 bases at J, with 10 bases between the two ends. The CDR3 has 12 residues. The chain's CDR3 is CSVAEGGYGYTF. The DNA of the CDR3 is TGCAGCGTTGCTGAGGGAGGCTATGGCTACACCTTC.

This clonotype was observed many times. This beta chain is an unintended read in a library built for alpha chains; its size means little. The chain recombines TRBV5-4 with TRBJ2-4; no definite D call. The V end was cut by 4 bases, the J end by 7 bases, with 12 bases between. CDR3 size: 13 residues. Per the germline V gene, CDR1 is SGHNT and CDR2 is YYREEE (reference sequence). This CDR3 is CASSPLDENIQYF. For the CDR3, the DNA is TGTGCCAGCAGCCCGCTAGACGAGAACATTCAGTACTTC.

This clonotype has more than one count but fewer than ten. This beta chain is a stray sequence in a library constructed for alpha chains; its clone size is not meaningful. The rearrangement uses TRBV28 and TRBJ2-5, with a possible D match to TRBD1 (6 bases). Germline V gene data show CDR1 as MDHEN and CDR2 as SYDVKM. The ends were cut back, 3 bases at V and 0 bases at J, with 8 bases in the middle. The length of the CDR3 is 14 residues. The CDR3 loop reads CASSFRQDQETQYF. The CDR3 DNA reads TGTGCCAGCAGTTTTAGACAGGACCAAGAGACCCAGTACTTC. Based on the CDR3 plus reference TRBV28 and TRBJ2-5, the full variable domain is DVKVTQSSRYLVKRTGEKVFLECVQDMDHENMFWYRQDPGLGLRLIYFSYDVKMKEKGDIPEGYSVSREKKERFSLILESASTNQTSMYLCASSFRQDQETQYFGPGTRLLVL.

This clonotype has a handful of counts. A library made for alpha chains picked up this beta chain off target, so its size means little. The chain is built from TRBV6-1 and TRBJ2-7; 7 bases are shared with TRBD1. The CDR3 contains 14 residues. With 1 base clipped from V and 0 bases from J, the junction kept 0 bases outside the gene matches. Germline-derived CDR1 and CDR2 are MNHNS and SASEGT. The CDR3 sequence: CASSEGDSSYEQYF. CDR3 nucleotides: TGTGCCAGCAGTGAAGGGGACAGCTCCTACGAGCAGTACTTC.

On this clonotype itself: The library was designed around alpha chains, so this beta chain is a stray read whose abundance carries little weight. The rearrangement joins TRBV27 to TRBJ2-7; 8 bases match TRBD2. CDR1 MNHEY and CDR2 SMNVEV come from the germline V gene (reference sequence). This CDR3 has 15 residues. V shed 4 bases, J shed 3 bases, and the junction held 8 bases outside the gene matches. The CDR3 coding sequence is TGTGCCAGCAGTTCTGGGGCTAGCGGGTACTACGAGCAGTACTTC. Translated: CASSSGASGYYEQYF.

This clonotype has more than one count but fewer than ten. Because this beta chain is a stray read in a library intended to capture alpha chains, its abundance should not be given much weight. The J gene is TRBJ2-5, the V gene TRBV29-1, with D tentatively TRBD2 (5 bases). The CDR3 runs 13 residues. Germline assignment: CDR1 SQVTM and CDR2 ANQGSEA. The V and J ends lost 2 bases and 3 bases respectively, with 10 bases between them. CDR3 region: CSVESGLEETQYF. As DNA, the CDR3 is TGCAGCGTTGAATCCGGACTGGAAGAGACCCAGTACTTC. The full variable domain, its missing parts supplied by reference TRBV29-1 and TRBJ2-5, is SAVISQKPSRDICQRGTSLTIQCQVDSQVTMMFWYRQQPGQSLTLIATANQGSEATYESGFVIDKFPISRPNLTFSTLTVSNMSPEDSSIYLCSVESGLEETQYFGPGTRLLVL.

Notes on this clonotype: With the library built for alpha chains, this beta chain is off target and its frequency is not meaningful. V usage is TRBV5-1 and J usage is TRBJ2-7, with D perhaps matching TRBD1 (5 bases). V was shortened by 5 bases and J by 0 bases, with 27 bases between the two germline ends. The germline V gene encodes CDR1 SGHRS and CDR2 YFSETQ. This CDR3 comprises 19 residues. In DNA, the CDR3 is TGCGCCAGCAGACCCACCTTGTGGCAGGGTCTGACTTACTCCTACGAGCAGTACTTC. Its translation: CASRPTLWQGLTYSYEQYF. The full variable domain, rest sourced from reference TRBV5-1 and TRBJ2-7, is KAGVTQTPRYLIKTRGQQVTLSCSPISGHRSVSWYQQTPGQGLQFLFEYFSETQRNKGNFPGRFSGRQFSNSRSEMNVSTLELGDSALYLCASRPTLWQGLTYSYEQYFGPGTRLTVT.

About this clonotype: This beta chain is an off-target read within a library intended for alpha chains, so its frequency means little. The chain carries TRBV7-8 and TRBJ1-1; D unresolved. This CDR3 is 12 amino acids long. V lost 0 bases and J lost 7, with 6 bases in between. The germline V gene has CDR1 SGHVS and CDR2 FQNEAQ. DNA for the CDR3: TGTGCCAGCAGCTTAGCGCCCTTTGAAGCTTTCTTT. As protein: CASSLAPFEAFF.

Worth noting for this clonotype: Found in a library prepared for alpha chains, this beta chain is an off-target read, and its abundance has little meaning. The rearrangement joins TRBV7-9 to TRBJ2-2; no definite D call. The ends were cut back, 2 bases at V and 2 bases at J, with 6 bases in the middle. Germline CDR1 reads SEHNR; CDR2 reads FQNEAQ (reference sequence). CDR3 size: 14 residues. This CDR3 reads CASSLNPNTGELFF. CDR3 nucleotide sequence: TGTGCCAGCAGCTTAAACCCAAACACCGGGGAGCTGTTTTTT.

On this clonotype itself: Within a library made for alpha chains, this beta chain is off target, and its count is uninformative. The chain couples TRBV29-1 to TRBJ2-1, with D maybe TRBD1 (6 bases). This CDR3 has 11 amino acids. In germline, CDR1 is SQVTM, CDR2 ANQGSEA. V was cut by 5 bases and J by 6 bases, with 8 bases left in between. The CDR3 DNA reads TGCAGCGTTCGACAGGCCAATGAGCAGTTCTTC. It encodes CSVRQANEQFF.

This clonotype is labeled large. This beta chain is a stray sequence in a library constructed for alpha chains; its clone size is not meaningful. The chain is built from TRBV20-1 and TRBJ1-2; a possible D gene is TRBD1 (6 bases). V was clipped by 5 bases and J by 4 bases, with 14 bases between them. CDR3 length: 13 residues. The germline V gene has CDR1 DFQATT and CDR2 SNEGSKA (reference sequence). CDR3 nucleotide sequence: TGCAGTGCTCCTGACAGACAGGTCTATGGCTACACCTTC. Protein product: CSAPDRQVYGYTF.

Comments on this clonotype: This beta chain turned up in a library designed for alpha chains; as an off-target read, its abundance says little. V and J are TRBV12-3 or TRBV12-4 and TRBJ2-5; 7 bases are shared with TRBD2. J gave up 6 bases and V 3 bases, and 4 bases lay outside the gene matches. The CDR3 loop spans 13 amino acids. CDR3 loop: CASSLTSTKTQYF. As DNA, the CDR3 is TGTGCCAGCAGTTTGACTAGCACAAAGACCCAGTACTTC.

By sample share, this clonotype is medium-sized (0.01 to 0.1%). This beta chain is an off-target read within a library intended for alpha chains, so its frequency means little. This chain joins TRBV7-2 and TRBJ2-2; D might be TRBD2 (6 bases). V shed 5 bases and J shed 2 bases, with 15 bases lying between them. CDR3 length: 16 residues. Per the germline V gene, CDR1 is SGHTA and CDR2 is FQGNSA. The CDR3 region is CASSTRRDFNTGELFF. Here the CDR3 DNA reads TGTGCCAGCAGCACGCGCCGGGACTTCAACACCGGGGAGCTGTTTTTT.

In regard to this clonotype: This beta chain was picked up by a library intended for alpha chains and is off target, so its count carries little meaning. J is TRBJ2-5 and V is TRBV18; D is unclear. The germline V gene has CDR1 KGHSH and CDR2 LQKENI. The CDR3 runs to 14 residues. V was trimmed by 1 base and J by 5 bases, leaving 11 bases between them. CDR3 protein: CASSPLPGVETQYF. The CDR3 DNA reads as TGTGCCAGCTCACCACTACCCGGCGTTGAGACCCAGTACTTC.

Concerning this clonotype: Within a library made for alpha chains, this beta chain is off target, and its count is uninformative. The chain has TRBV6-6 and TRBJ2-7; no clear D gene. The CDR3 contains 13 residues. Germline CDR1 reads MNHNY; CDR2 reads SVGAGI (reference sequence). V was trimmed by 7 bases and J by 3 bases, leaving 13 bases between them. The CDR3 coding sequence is TGTGCCAGCACCGGCGGCGGCCGCTACGAGCAGTACTTC. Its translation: CASTGGGRYEQYF.

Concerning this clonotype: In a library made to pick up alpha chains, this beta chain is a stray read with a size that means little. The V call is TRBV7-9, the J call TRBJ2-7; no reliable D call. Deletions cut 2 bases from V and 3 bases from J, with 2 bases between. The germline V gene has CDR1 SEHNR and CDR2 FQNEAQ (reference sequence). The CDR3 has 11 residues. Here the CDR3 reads CASSLFYEQYF. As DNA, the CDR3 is TGTGCCAGCAGCTTATTCTACGAGCAGTACTTC.

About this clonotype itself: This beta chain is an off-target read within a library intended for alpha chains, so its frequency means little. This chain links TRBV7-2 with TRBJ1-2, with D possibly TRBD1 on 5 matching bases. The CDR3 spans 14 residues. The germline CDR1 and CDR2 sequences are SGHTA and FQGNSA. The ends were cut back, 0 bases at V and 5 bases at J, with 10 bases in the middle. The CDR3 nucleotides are TGTGCCAGCAGCTTAGCGGTGACAGCTTATGGCTACACCTTC. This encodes CASSLAVTAYGYTF.